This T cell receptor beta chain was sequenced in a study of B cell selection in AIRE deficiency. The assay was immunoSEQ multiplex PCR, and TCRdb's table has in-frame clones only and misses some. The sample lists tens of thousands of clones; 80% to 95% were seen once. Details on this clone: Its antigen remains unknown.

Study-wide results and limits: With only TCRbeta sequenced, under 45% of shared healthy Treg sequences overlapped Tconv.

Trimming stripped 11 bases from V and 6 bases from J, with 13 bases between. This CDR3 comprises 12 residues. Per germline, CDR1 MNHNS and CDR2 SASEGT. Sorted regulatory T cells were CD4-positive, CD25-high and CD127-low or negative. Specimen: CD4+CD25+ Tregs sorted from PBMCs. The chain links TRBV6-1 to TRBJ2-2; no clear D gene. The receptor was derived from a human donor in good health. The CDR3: CASRRRAGELFF. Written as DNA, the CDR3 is TGTGCCTCCCGGCGCCGTGCCGGGGAGCTGTTTTTT.